The 30 T cell receptor beta chains given below trace back to one sample, sequenced in a study of CD8+CD57+ T cells in acquired aplastic anemia. Genomic DNA, the template, was used for profiling of the TCR beta VDJ and CDR3. TCRdb re-called the reads with MiXCR, one entry per CDR3 protein. Found here are approximately 100,000 distinct CDR3 sequences, around 62% of them singletons; the top ten hold around three fifths. The authors sequenced patients whose flow cytometry had shown CD8+CD57+ cell expansion. The sequenced sample consisted of sorted CD4+, CD8+, or CD8+CD57+ T cells (not recorded which) from PBMCs. These receptors came from a human donor with aplastic anemia.

There are a few counts of this clonotype. CDR3 sequence reads: CASSPPTGTSSGNTIYF. In nucleotides, the CDR3 is TGTGCCAGCAGTCCTCCGACAGGGACGTCCTCTGGAAACACCATATATTTT. The genes are TRBV2 and TRBJ1-3; 7 positions match TRBD1. Trimming at V came to 5 bases and at J to 0 bases, leaving 10 bases not matched to a gene. The germline CDR1 and CDR2 sequences are SNHLY and FYNNEI. The CDR3 is 17 residues long.

The chain has TRBV7-4 and TRBJ2-7; D is uncertain. Looked up from germline, CDR1 is SGHVT and CDR2 is SQSDAQ. Trimming shortened V by 5 bases and J by 3 bases, and 11 bases separated the two germline ends. This CDR3 is built from 13 residues. The CDR3 region has the DNA TGTGCCAGCAGCAACCAGTACAGCTACGAGCAGTACTTC. Protein: CASSNQYSYEQYF.

This clonotype was recorded only once. The chain couples TRBV20-1 to TRBJ2-7; D unresolved. V was trimmed by 5 bases and J by 1 base, leaving 6 bases between them. Germline V gene sequence: CDR1 DFQATT, CDR2 SNEGSKA (reference sequence). This CDR3 contains 11 residues. CDR3 residues: CSAGASYEQYF. In nucleotides, the CDR3 is TGCAGTGCTGGAGCTTCCTACGAGCAGTACTTC.

This chain joins TRBV10-3 and TRBJ2-5; 10 bases fit TRBD2. With V trimmed by 2 bases and J by 5 bases, 5 bases remained unmatched. The germline V gene encodes CDR1 ENHRY and CDR2 SYGVKD. This CDR3 contains 15 residues. Here the CDR3 DNA reads TGTGCCATCAGTGAGGCTAGCGGGAGAGGGGAGACCCAGTACTTC. This sequence encodes CAISEASGRGETQYF.

The rearrangement uses TRBV20-1 and TRBJ2-1; 10 bases are shared with TRBD2. The CDR3 runs to 16 residues. The junction had 4 bases not matched to a gene; V was cut back by 2 bases and J by 0 bases. Germline V CDR1 and CDR2: DFQATT, SNEGSKA (reference sequence). CDR3 DNA: TGCAGTGCTAGATCTAGCGGGGGTAGCTCCTACAATGAGCAGTTCTTC. This gives the protein CSARSSGGSSYNEQFF.

This rearrangement joins TRBV6-5 to TRBJ1-1; D remains unclear. The CDR3 has 13 residues. Trimming removed 2 bases at V and 1 base at J, with 5 bases between. CDR1 is MNHEY, CDR2 SVGAGI, per germline. CDR3 sequence: CASSYGGNTEAFF. CDR3 coding DNA: TGTGCCAGCAGTTACGGCGGGAACACTGAAGCTTTCTTT.

This chain links TRBV10-3 with TRBJ1-2, with D possibly matching TRBD1 (5 bases). The CDR3 totals 14 residues. CDR1 and CDR2 from the germline V gene are ENHRY and SYGVKD. V was clipped by 3 bases and J by 0 bases, with 8 bases between them. The CDR3 reads CAISDQGTNYGYTF. Here the CDR3 DNA reads TGTGCCATCAGTGATCAGGGAACTAACTATGGCTACACCTTC.

In DNA, the CDR3 is TGTGCCAGCAGCTTAGCTAGCGTGGATACGCAGTATTTT. Translation gives CASSLASVDTQYF. The gene calls are TRBV7-9 and TRBJ2-3; D perhaps matches TRBD2 (5 bases). The CDR3 has 13 amino acids. Germline values: CDR1 SEHNR, CDR2 FQNEAQ (reference sequence). The germline V and J ends were trimmed by 0 bases and 6 bases, with 7 bases remaining between them. Supplemented by reference TRBV7-9 and TRBJ2-3, the full variable domain reads DTGVSQNPRHKITKRGQNVTFRCDPISEHNRLYWYRQTLGQGPEFLTYFQNEAQLEKSRLLSDRFSAERPKGSFSTLEIQRTEQGDSAMYLCASSLASVDTQYFGPGTRLTVL.

The rearrangement joins TRBV7-8 to TRBJ2-3; tentatively, D is TRBD1 (6 bases). Germline V gives CDR1 SGHVS, CDR2 FQNEAQ. The CDR3 spans 13 residues. The V end was cut by 6 bases, the J end by 6 bases, with 13 bases between. Here the CDR3 DNA reads TGTGCCAGCAGAATAGATAGGGGGGATACGCAGTATTTT. This sequence encodes CASRIDRGDTQYF.

This clonotype was seen only once. The CDR3: CAISDRGPYNEQFF. Here the CDR3 DNA reads TGTGCCATCTCGGACAGGGGACCCTACAATGAGCAGTTCTTC. The genes are TRBV10-3 and TRBJ2-1; 9 bases agree with TRBD1. Unmatched junction bases numbered 4, after V lost 8 bases and J lost 2 bases. The CDR3 runs 14 residues. The germline gives CDR1 ENHRY, CDR2 SYGVKD.

The V call is TRBV9, the J call TRBJ1-6; maybe TRBD1 (5 bases). The CDR3 extends over 15 amino acids. The germline gives CDR1 SGDLS, CDR2 YYNGEE. V was clipped by 3 bases and J by 8 bases, with 15 bases between them. The CDR3 coding sequence is TGTGCCAGCAGCGCCGTCGGGGGATGGTATTCACCCCTCCACTTT. Translated: CASSAVGGWYSPLHF.

This rearrangement joins TRBV19 to TRBJ2-5; D uncertain. The CDR3 contains 11 residues. With 3 bases removed from V and 1 base from J, the gap between germline ends came to 0 bases. Germline V gives CDR1 LNHDA, CDR2 SQIVND (reference sequence). In DNA, the CDR3 is TGTGCCAGTAGTATCCAAGAGACCCAGTACTTC. This translates into CASSIQETQYF.

The rearrangement links TRBV19 to TRBJ2-7, with unresolved D. Germline V CDR1 and CDR2: LNHDA, SQIVND (reference sequence). With 3 bases removed from V and 2 bases from J, the gap between germline ends came to 14 bases. CDR3 length: 15 amino acids. The CDR3 spells CASSMSTASTYEQYF. The CDR3 nucleotides are TGTGCCAGTAGTATGTCAACGGCCTCTACCTACGAGCAGTACTTC.

This clonotype was detected ten times or more. The chain couples TRBV6-2 or TRBV6-3 to TRBJ2-7, with unresolved D. V was shortened by 0 bases and J by 0 bases, with 6 bases between the two germline ends. Germline V gives CDR1 MNHEY, CDR2 SVGEGT. The CDR3 loop spans 14 amino acids. For the CDR3, the DNA is TGTGCCAGCAGTTACTCGGCGAGCTCCTACGAGCAGTACTTC. It codes for CASSYSASSYEQYF.

This clonotype was counted a few times. The chain combines TRBV7-2 with TRBJ1-6, with D maybe TRBD1 (6 bases). The germline CDR1 and CDR2 sequences are SGHTA and FQGNSA. CDR3 length: 14 residues. Deletions cut 4 bases from V and 6 bases from J, with 10 bases between. The CDR3 region is CASSWDNGNSPLHF. In nucleotides, the CDR3 is TGTGCCAGCAGCTGGGACAACGGTAATTCACCCCTCCACTTT.

The rearrangement joins TRBV19 to TRBJ2-3; D is possibly TRBD1 (7 bases). V was cut by 6 bases and J by 6 bases, with 13 bases left in between. Germline lookup yields CDR1 LNHDA and CDR2 SQIVND (reference sequence). The CDR3 has 13 residues. The CDR3 bases are TGTGCCAGTAGCTCCAGGGGGGAGGATACGCAGTATTTT. Protein product: CASSSRGEDTQYF. The full variable domain, completed using reference TRBV19 and TRBJ2-3, is DGGITQSPKYLFRKEGQNVTLSCEQNLNHDAMYWYRQDPGQGLRLIYYSQIVNDFQKGDIAEGYSVSREKKESFPLTVTSAQKNPTAFYLCASSSRGEDTQYFGPGTRLTVL.

This rearrangement joins TRBV7-6 to TRBJ1-4; tentatively, D is TRBD1 (6 bases). The CDR3 is 13 residues long. V lost 6 bases and J 10 bases, leaving 15 bases between the germline ends. From germline, CDR1 is SGHVS and CDR2 FNYEAQ. The CDR3 region is CASRYRVGGKLFF. The DNA for the CDR3 is TGTGCCAGCAGGTACAGGGTCGGAGGAAAACTGTTTTTT.

This clonotype has a count of ten or more. This chain links TRBV6-1 with TRBJ2-2; the match to TRBD1 covers 8 bases. The CDR3 extends over 15 amino acids. Germline values: CDR1 MNHNS, CDR2 SASEGT. The V gene end was trimmed by 6 bases and the J gene end by 3 bases; junction bases not matched to a gene: 6. The DNA of the CDR3 is TGTGCCAGCAGCCCAACGACAGGGGACACCGGGGAGCTGTTTTTT. Translation: CASSPTTGDTGELFF.

A word on this clonotype: The junction shows a germline mismatch at one end, possibly a read error. This CDR3 reads CASSVGTASIGF. CDR3 DNA: TGTGCCAGCAGTGTCGGGACGGCCTCCATCGGATTT. The chain recombines TRBV12-3 or TRBV12-4 with TRBJ1-1; perhaps TRBD1 as D (5 bases). This CDR3 has 12 residues.

The chain joins TRBV29-1 to TRBJ2-3; no reliable D call. With 5 bases removed from V and 2 bases from J, the gap between germline ends came to 11 bases. The CDR3 consists of 13 residues. Looked up from germline, CDR1 is SQVTM and CDR2 is ANQGSEA. Here the CDR3 reads CSVSGRITDTQYF. In nucleotides, the CDR3 is TGCAGCGTTTCTGGGCGGATCACAGATACGCAGTATTTT.

The sample holds one count of this clonotype. The chain couples TRBV5-8 to TRBJ2-7; no definite D call. Germline V gene lookup returns CDR1 SGHTS and CDR2 YDEGEE. This CDR3 is built from 12 residues. Deletions cut 4 bases from V and 3 bases from J, with 8 bases between. The CDR3 region is CASSPPGYEQYF. For the CDR3, the DNA is TGTGCCAGCAGCCCCCCAGGCTACGAGCAGTACTTC.

This clonotype showed up just a few times. V gene TRBV29-1 combines with J gene TRBJ1-1, with D uncertain. Germline V gene lookup returns CDR1 SQVTM and CDR2 ANQGSEA. This CDR3 is 11 amino acids long. The V end was cut by 4 bases, the J end by 12 bases, with 15 bases between. In DNA form, the CDR3 reads TGCAGCGTTGTTGAGGGCCTGGTGACTTTCTTT. This gives the protein CSVVEGLVTFF.

The rearrangement links TRBV10-3 to TRBJ2-3; D is uncertain. Germline CDR1 reads ENHRY; CDR2 reads SYGVKD. Trimming stripped 4 bases from V and 2 bases from J, with 10 bases between. The CDR3 spans 14 residues. In nucleotides, the CDR3 is TGTGCCATCAGTGCGAATCCTATCACAGATACGCAGTATTTT. Its translation is CAISANPITDTQYF.

This clonotype was counted a few times. The CDR3 sequence is CASSLGYGETQYF. CDR3 sequence (DNA): TGTGCCAGCAGCTTGGGCTACGGGGAGACCCAGTACTTC. This rearrangement joins TRBV7-4 to TRBJ2-5; D call uncertain. Germline CDR1 and CDR2: SGHVT and SQSDAQ. The CDR3 has 13 amino acids. Trimming took off 3 bases at V and 5 bases at J, with 10 bases between the two ends.

The table lists this clonotype with many counts. Given a much more abundant clone one base away, this may be a read error. It is likely a read error, because the conserved phenylalanine at the end of the CDR3 is missing. The rearrangement uses TRBV10-3 and TRBJ1-5, with D tentatively TRBD1 (6 bases). The CDR3 is made up of 13 amino acids. Germline V gene sequence: CDR1 ENHRY, CDR2 SYGVKD. Trimming removed 2 bases at V and 4 bases at J, with 6 bases between. CDR3 sequence reads: CAISEGQNQPQHL. DNA for the CDR3: TGTGCCATCAGTGAGGGACAGAATCAGCCCCAGCATCTT.

V gene TRBV15 combines with J gene TRBJ2-7, with D possibly matching TRBD2 (6 bases). This CDR3 region has 13 residues. Germline lookup yields CDR1 LNHNV and CDR2 YYDKDF (reference sequence). Trimming took off 0 bases at V and 5 bases at J, with 8 bases between the two ends. CDR3 loop: CATSRDPGDEQYF. As DNA, the CDR3 is TGTGCCACCAGCAGAGATCCGGGGGACGAGCAGTACTTC.

This chain joins TRBV27 and TRBJ1-1; D is uncertain. CDR3 length: 14 amino acids. Trimming removed 5 bases at V and 6 bases at J, with 16 bases between. Per the germline V gene, CDR1 is MNHEY and CDR2 is SMNVEV (reference sequence). CDR3 amino acids: CASSLQIDYAEAFF. CDR3 nucleotides: TGTGCCAGCAGTCTTCAAATAGATTACGCTGAAGCTTTCTTT.

This clonotype was recorded many times. One end of the junction fails to match germline, which may point to a read error. CDR3 nucleotide sequence: TGTGCCAGCAACTTACTTAGCCCCGGGACTAGCGGCTACAATGAGCAGTTCTTC. This codes for CASNLLSPGTSGYNEQFF. The chain carries TRBV13 and TRBJ2-1, with 11 bases that match TRBD2. Germline assignment: CDR1 PRHDT and CDR2 FYEKMQ (reference sequence). The CDR3 is 18 residues long.

The chain carries TRBV24-1 and TRBJ2-3; D gene ambiguous. The V gene's germline CDR1 is KGHDR and CDR2 SFDVKD. The V end was cut by 5 bases, the J end by 0 bases, with 8 bases between. This CDR3 contains 14 residues. The CDR3 sequence is CATSGSGSTDTQYF. The CDR3 coding sequence is TGTGCCACCAGTGGGTCGGGTAGCACAGATACGCAGTATTTT.

The rearrangement links TRBV29-1 to TRBJ1-2; D might be TRBD1 (6 bases). Germline CDR1 SQVTM, CDR2 ANQGSEA. The CDR3 length is 16 residues. V shed 6 bases and J shed 0 bases, with 20 bases lying between them. The DNA of the CDR3 is TGCAGCGTGTACGGACAGTTAGGGCGAACTAACTATGGCTACACCTTC. It codes for CSVYGQLGRTNYGYTF.